The clone carrying this TCR beta chain was seen only a few times. The antigen is undetermined. Sorted out of PBMCs were CD4+ T cells and CD8+ T cells. This record comes from a study of CD8+ T cells in alopecia areata. Study context: Twice a day, 5 to 10 mg of oral tofacitinib was administered to treated patients. Whole-study results and caveats: There were also resident alphabeta T cells of normal skin sequenced in scalp samples.

Extracted RNA was reverse transcribed, and the resulting cDNA served as sequencing template. Sequencing was performed with immunoSEQ multiplex PCR; in TCRdb, only in-frame clones are kept and a portion is missing. The table has more than 150,000 clones, 50% to 70% seen once; the top ten hold about 14%. The sequenced sample was CD4+ T cells sorted from blood, obtained at week 0. This receptor was taken from a human donor with alopecia areata.

CDR3 coding DNA: TGTGCCAGCAGTTTATTAACGGGACATCTTAAGAACTATGGCTACACCTTC. Protein sequence: CASSLLTGHLKNYGYTF. The chain couples TRBV27 to TRBJ1-2, with a tentative D call TRBD1 (6 bases). The CDR3 extends over 17 amino acids. Germline loops: CDR1 MNHEY, CDR2 SMNVEV (reference sequence). With 1 base removed from V and 2 bases from J, the gap between germline ends came to 17 bases.